This T cell receptor (beta chain) was identified in a study of blood T cell repertoires in COVID-19 (dated by TCRdb to 2020 to 2021). Study-wide context: Collaborator samples came from the United States, Italy and Spain and covered acute and convalescent phases of COVID-19. Where available, HLA class I and class II types were taken from metadata supplied by the sample provider and were not determined by assay-based typing. Sample metadata almost always included a de-identified subject ID, COVID-19 status, age in years and sex. The samples were drawn from two sources: the first 160 participants of the ongoing ImmuneRACE study, and 950 to 1,500 subjects contributed by 6 global collaborators. Deeply sampled blood TCRbeta repertoires from subjects exposed to, actively infected with, or recovered from COVID-19 were included in the dataset. The prospective study material was composed of cDNA or gDNA derived from T cells, B-cell-depleted T cells, or PBMCs. A freely available public database, intended as a resource for researchers studying the immune response to SARS-CoV-2, is where the repertoires were released.

With respect to this clone: Its antigen specificity is not known. No base quality information exists; no much larger clone differs at one position.

Collaborating institutions collected whole blood in K2EDTA tubes following their own protocols. Collaborator samples were shipped for TCRbeta analysis as frozen whole blood, isolated PBMCs, or DNA extracted from either sample type. General conclusions and limits of the study: The amount of clinical and demographic metadata varied by source and participant and was provided uncurated.

TCRbeta CDR3 regions were amplified from genomic DNA using the immunoSEQ Assay, a bias-controlled multiplex PCR. On the study's bioinformatics: Nucleated cell counts per sample were estimated from amplification of reference gene primers within the assay. To quantify the absolute abundance of each unique TCRbeta CDR3 rearrangement, sequence reads were collapsed and filtered. For each sample, productive Simpson clonality was calculated by taking the square root of Simpson's diversity index across productive rearrangements. Entries here come from immuneACCESS through TCRdb and include only in-frame sequences with V and J called. Some clones fail to appear in such tables; in the studies checked, an unresolved V gene covers under half of the shortfall, and the cause of the remainder is unknown. V and J calls and clone size follow that table, whereas D and trimming were derived from the DNA. This sample comprises about 27,000 clones, 92% of them detected only once. The ten largest make up 2.5% to 3% of the sample.

Its CDR3 holds 15 amino acids, cysteine through phenylalanine. Only the CDR3 DNA stays, 45 bases, in frame from base 1. CDR1 and CDR2 (SGHRS, YFSETQ) derive from the germline V gene. The trim is 0 bases for V and 2 bases for J, with a gap of 10 bases between the germline ends. The chain joins TRBV5-1 to TRBJ2-3, and perhaps TRBD2 as D gene, on 6 matching bases. Sequenced input: peripheral blood. This receptor was identified in a human donor in a cohort sampled during active COVID-19. This receptor has the CDR3 CASSLVAGLTDTQYF. The DNA reads TGCGCCAGCAGCTTGGTGGCGGGGCTCACAGATACGCAGTATTTT.